A selection of T cell receptor beta chains follows, all from one sample in a study of molecular identifiers for immune sequencing clone quantification. TCRdb re-called the PCR reads with MiXCR, one entry per CDR3 protein. The sample consists of under 800,000 distinct CDR3 sequences, roughly 25% of them appearing once. What was sequenced was naive CD8+ T cells from blood, with Jurkat cell RNA spiked in. These receptors were collected from a human donor in good health. Some libraries in this study had Jurkat cell RNA spiked in. CDR3s include the opening cysteine and the closing phenylalanine or tryptophan. A D gene is named only where the DNA matches it firmly. The listing skips clone size in some rows; elsewhere it reads once, few, many or a size class.

V gene: TRBV5-6; J gene: TRBJ2-1; D gene: TRBD2; clone size: .; CDR3 protein: CASTFRGGVDNEQFF; CDR3 DNA: TGTGCCAGCACCTTCCGGGGAGGGGTTGACAATGAGCAGTTCTTC
V gene: TRBV12-3/TRBV12-4; J gene: TRBJ2-7; D gene: .; clone size: few; CDR3 protein: CASSLIAEQTYEQYF; CDR3 DNA: TGTGCCAGCAGTTTAATAGCGGAACAGACCTACGAGCAGTACTTC
V gene: TRBV19; J gene: TRBJ2-7; D gene: .; clone size: .; CDR3 protein: CASSIAYVLYEQYF; CDR3 DNA: TGTGCCAGTAGTATAGCTTACGTGCTCTACGAGCAGTACTTC
V gene: TRBV29-1; J gene: TRBJ2-7; D gene: TRBD2; clone size: many; CDR3 protein: CSVNSGVRTYEQYF; CDR3 DNA: TGCAGCGTGAATAGCGGGGTTAGAACCTACGAGCAGTACTTC
V gene: TRBV19; J gene: TRBJ2-5; D gene: .; clone size: .; CDR3 protein: CASSIEGQPQETQYF; CDR3 DNA: TGTGCCAGTAGTATTGAAGGACAGCCCCAAGAGACCCAGTACTTC
V gene: TRBV4-3; J gene: TRBJ2-3; D gene: .; clone size: many; CDR3 protein: CASSQDGGRRPDTQYF; CDR3 DNA: TGCGCCAGCAGCCAAGATGGCGGTAGGCGACCAGATACGCAGTATTTT
V gene: TRBV7-2; J gene: TRBJ1-3; D gene: TRBD1; clone size: many; CDR3 protein: CASSPGQGRNTIYF; CDR3 DNA: TGTGCCAGCAGCCCCGGACAGGGCAGAAACACCATATATTTT
V gene: TRBV2; J gene: TRBJ1-4; D gene: .; clone size: .; CDR3 protein: CASSEYPWGEKLFF; CDR3 DNA: TGTGCCAGCAGTGAATATCCGTGGGGAGAAAAACTGTTTTTT
V gene: TRBV4-1; J gene: TRBJ2-7; D gene: .; clone size: .; CDR3 protein: CASSQRGGISYEQYF; CDR3 DNA: TGCGCCAGCAGCCAAAGAGGGGGTATCAGCTACGAGCAGTACTTC
V gene: TRBV5-1; J gene: TRBJ2-1; D gene: .; clone size: many; CDR3 protein: CASSREQDRYNEQFF; CDR3 DNA: TGCGCCAGCAGCCGAGAACAGGACCGCTACAATGAGCAGTTCTTC
V gene: TRBV27; J gene: TRBJ1-1; D gene: .; clone size: many; CDR3 protein: CASSLHVRLNTEAFF; CDR3 DNA: TGTGCCAGCAGTCTCCACGTCCGGTTGAACACTGAAGCTTTCTTT
V gene: TRBV30; J gene: TRBJ1-2; D gene: .; clone size: .; CDR3 protein: CAWSEDPVWHYTF; CDR3 DNA: TGTGCCTGGAGTGAAGACCCCGTTTGGCACTACACCTTC
V gene: TRBV6-2/TRBV6-3; J gene: TRBJ2-5; D gene: TRBD2; clone size: many; CDR3 protein: CASSPGLAGALQETQYF; CDR3 DNA: TGTGCCAGCAGTCCGGGACTAGCGGGGGCGCTCCAAGAGACCCAGTACTTC
V gene: TRBV3-1; J gene: TRBJ2-3; D gene: .; clone size: many; CDR3 protein: CASSQDTTTDTQYF; CDR3 DNA: TGTGCCAGCAGCCAAGACACGACAACAGATACGCAGTATTTT
V gene: TRBV5-3; J gene: TRBJ2-3; D gene: .; clone size: few; CDR3 protein: CASSGTTGVGRTDTQYF; CDR3 DNA: TGTGCCAGCAGCGGGACGACAGGGGTCGGACGCACAGATACGCAGTATTTT
V gene: TRBV11-2; J gene: TRBJ2-5; D gene: TRBD2; clone size: many; CDR3 protein: CASSLDGGAPETQYF; CDR3 DNA: TGTGCCAGCAGCTTAGACGGGGGGGCCCCGGAGACCCAGTACTTC
V gene: TRBV20-1; J gene: TRBJ2-7; D gene: .; clone size: .; CDR3 protein: CSASVSSYEQYF; CDR3 DNA: TGCAGTGCTAGTGTGAGCTCCTACGAGCAGTACTTC
V gene: TRBV9; J gene: TRBJ2-7; D gene: TRBD2; clone size: .; CDR3 protein: CASSVAAGDPYEQYF; CDR3 DNA: TGTGCCAGCAGCGTAGCAGCGGGAGACCCCTACGAGCAGTACTTC
V gene: TRBV9; J gene: TRBJ1-1; D gene: TRBD1; clone size: many; CDR3 protein: CASSFTGGADEAFF; CDR3 DNA: TGTGCCAGCAGCTTTACAGGGGGCGCGGATGAAGCTTTCTTT
V gene: TRBV4-1; J gene: TRBJ2-3; D gene: .; clone size: .; CDR3 protein: CASSQVIIDTQYF; CDR3 DNA: TGCGCCAGCAGCCAAGTAATCATAGATACGCAGTATTTT
V gene: TRBV5-5; J gene: TRBJ2-7; D gene: .; clone size: .; CDR3 protein: CASSLAWGTHEQYF; CDR3 DNA: TGTGCCAGCAGCTTGGCCTGGGGCACCCACGAGCAGTACTTC
V gene: TRBV14; J gene: TRBJ2-5; D gene: TRBD1; clone size: many; CDR3 protein: CASSNLPPGQGYQETQYF; CDR3 DNA: TGTGCCAGCAGCAACTTGCCCCCGGGACAGGGGTACCAAGAGACCCAGTACTTC
V gene: TRBV6-5; J gene: TRBJ2-3; D gene: TRBD1; clone size: many; CDR3 protein: CASSYDGTGKRGDTQYF; CDR3 DNA: TGTGCCAGCAGTTACGATGGGACAGGGAAGAGGGGGGATACGCAGTATTTT
V gene: TRBV7-3; J gene: TRBJ2-1; D gene: .; clone size: .; CDR3 protein: CASSHRDNEQFF; CDR3 DNA: TGTGCCAGCAGCCACAGGGACAATGAGCAGTTCTTC
V gene: TRBV5-6; J gene: TRBJ2-7; D gene: .; clone size: .; CDR3 protein: CVSSLGESVSDEQYF; CDR3 DNA: TGTGTCAGCAGCCTGGGGGAGTCGGTCTCCGACGAGCAGTACTTC
V gene: TRBV19; J gene: TRBJ2-2; D gene: TRBD1; clone size: few; CDR3 protein: CASSPTGGGELFF; CDR3 DNA: TGTGCCAGTAGCCCCACAGGGGGCGGGGAGCTGTTTTTT
V gene: TRBV19; J gene: TRBJ1-2; D gene: .; clone size: few; CDR3 protein: CASTKDGSLNNYGYTF; CDR3 DNA: TGTGCCAGTACCAAGGATGGCTCCTTAAACAACTATGGCTACACCTTC
V gene: TRBV11-2; J gene: TRBJ2-1; D gene: TRBD2; clone size: .; CDR3 protein: CASSWFGGGSYNEQFF; CDR3 DNA: TGTGCCAGCAGCTGGTTCGGGGGAGGGTCCTACAATGAGCAGTTCTTC
V gene: TRBV27; J gene: TRBJ1-2; D gene: .; clone size: .; CDR3 protein: CASRGPYNYNYTF; CDR3 DNA: TGTGCCAGCAGGGGGCCCTACAACTATAACTACACCTTC